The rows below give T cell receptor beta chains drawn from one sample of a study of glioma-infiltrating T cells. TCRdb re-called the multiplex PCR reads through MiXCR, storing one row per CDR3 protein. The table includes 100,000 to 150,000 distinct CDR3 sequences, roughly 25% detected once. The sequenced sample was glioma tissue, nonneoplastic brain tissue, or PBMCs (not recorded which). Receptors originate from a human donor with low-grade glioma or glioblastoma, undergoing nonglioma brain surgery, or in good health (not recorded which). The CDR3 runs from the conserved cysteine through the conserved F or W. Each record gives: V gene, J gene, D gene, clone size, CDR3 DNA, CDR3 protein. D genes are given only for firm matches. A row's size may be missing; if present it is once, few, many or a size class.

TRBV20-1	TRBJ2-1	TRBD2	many	TGCAGTGCTACTCACGGACTAGCGGGATTCTTGTTCTTC	CSATHGLAGFLFF
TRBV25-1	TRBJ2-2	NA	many	TGTGCCAGCTGGGGGGTTTTGGCCGGGGAGCTGTTTTTT	CASWGVLAGELFF
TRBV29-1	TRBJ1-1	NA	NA	TGCAGCGCTTACGACAGTTACACTGAAGCTTTCTTT	CSAYDSYTEAFF
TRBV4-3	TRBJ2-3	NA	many	TGCGCCAGCAGCCAAGATCCGTGGTCCCGCCTGATCACAGATACGCAGTATTTT	CASSQDPWSRLITDTQYF
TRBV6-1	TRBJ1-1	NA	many	TGTGCCAGCAGTGAAGCGATCGGGGGCATCGGAACCCTGAACACTGAAGCTTTCTTT	CASSEAIGGIGTLNTEAFF
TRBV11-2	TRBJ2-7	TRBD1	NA	TGTGCCAGCAGCTTGGCACAAGGGACAGGGGAATGGTACGAGCAGCACTTC	CASSLAQGTGEWYEQHF
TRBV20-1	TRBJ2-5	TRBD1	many	TGCAGTGCTAGAGAATGGGCAGGGGGTGGGGAGACCCAGTACTTC	CSAREWAGGGETQYF
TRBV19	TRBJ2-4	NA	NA	TGTGCCAGTAATCCGCCACTAGCCAAAAACATTCAGTACTTC	CASNPPLAKNIQYF
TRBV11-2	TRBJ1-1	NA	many	TGTGCCAGCAGCTTAAGGGACACTGAAGCTTTCTTT	CASSLRDTEAFF
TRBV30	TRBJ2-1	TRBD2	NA	TGTGCCTGGTTCTCTGGAGCGGGAGTTGAGCAGTTCTTC	CAWFSGAGVEQFF
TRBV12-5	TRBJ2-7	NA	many	TGTGCTAGTGGCAGGGACGAGGTGAAGCAGTACTTC	CASGRDEVKQYF
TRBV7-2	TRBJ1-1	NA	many	TGTGCCAGCAGCTTAGTTGGAGGGCTGAACACTGAAGCTTTCTTT	CASSLVGGLNTEAFF
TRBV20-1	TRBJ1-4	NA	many	TGCAGTGCTAGATTGGCAGTGGGAAATGAAAAACTGTTTTTT	CSARLAVGNEKLFF
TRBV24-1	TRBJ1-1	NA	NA	TGTGCCACCAACTGGACAGAGGGCACTGAAGCTTTCTTT	CATNWTEGTEAFF
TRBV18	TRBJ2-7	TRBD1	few	TGTGCCAGCTCACCACCGAGAGCCGGGACAGGGTGGTACGAGCAGTACTTC	CASSPPRAGTGWYEQYF
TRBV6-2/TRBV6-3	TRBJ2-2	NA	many	TGTGCCAGCAGTTACGTCCTAGCGGACAGGAACACCGGGGAGCTGTTTTTT	CASSYVLADRNTGELFF
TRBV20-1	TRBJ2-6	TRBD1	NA	TGCAGTGCTCTGGGACAGGGACTCTTCTCTGGGGCCAACGTCCTGACTTTC	CSALGQGLFSGANVLTF
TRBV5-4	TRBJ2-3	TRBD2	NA	TGTGCCAGCAGCCCGAGACTAGCGGGAGCGGGGGCAGATACGCAGTATTTT	CASSPRLAGAGADTQYF
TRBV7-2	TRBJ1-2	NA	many	TGTGCCAGCAGCTTAAGGGGGGGGGACGCCACATATGGCTACACCTTC	CASSLRGGDATYGYTF
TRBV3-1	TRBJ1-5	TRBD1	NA	TGTGCCAGCAGCCCCGCAGGGGGGGGTAGCAATCAGCCCCAGCATTTT	CASSPAGGGSNQPQHF
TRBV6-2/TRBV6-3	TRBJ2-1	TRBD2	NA	TGTGTCAGCGGTTACCCGGCTAGCGGGACGGGAAATGAGCAGTTCTTC	CVSGYPASGTGNEQFF
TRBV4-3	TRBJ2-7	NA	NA	TGCGCCAGCAGCCAAGATCAGGGGGGAGGGCCCGCCTACGAGCAGTACTTC	CASSQDQGGGPAYEQYF
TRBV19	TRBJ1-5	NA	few	TGTGCCAGTATTGGCGCCAATAGCAATCAGCCCCAGCATTTT	CASIGANSNQPQHF
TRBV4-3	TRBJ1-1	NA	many	TGCGCCAGCAGCCACGGGGCGGCTGAAGCTTTCTTT	CASSHGAAEAFF
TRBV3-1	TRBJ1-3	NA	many	TGTGCCAGCAGCCAATTCTCGGGCAATGGAAACACCATATATTTT	CASSQFSGNGNTIYF
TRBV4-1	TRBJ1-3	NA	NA	TGCGCCAGCAGCCAAGAACACAGGGCCTCTGGAAACACCATACATTTT	CASSQEHRASGNTIHF